This T cell receptor (beta chain) was observed in a study of vaccination effects on CD4 cells after COVID-19 (dated by TCRdb to between 2021 and 2024). For the study in its entirety: Two doses of either the BNT162b2 or the mRNA-1273 mRNA SARS-CoV-2 vaccine were administered to participants. SARS-CoV-2 spike-specific CD4+ TCR repertoires from before and after mRNA vaccination were compared in COVID-19 convalescent patients and in infection-naive vaccine recipients. Altogether, 10 COVID-19 convalescent patients and a few SARS-CoV-2-naive healthy vaccine recipients made up the full study. In the study, cultures from other donors were sequenced using the Oncomine TCR Beta short-read assay on an Illumina iSeq 100.

Library construction relied on the immunoSEQ multiplex PCR assay. DNA from the cultured, isolated CD4+ T cells was subjected to TCR beta CDR3 sequencing. In the source study's methods: Non-productive TCR sequences were discarded, and reads were trimmed to the CDR3 region, with only CDR3s of 7 or more amino acids retained. The MANAFEST web app was used to pick out antigen-specific clonotypes by comparing their expansion in peptide wells with that in reference cultures. To be called positive, a clone needed expansion at FDR<0.05 compared with the reference and with all other wells, an odds ratio greater than 5, and a frequency greater than 0.1% in two replicate wells. Cross-reactive clonotypes were defined as significantly expanded in SARS-CoV-2 spike wells and in at least one common cold coronavirus spike condition. Using the stringdist R package, CDR3 similarity was measured by Levenshtein distance, and unrooted trees were constructed with ape in R 3.6.1. Imported from immuneACCESS, the table was reduced by TCRdb to in-frame sequences with V and J called. These copies leave out some clones; in studies compared against another copy, an unresolved V gene accounts for under half, and the cause of the remainder is not known. That table supplies the V and J calls and clone size; D and trimming were determined from the DNA. A total of tens of thousands of clones appear in this sample, more than 60% of them only once. About a sixth of the sample belongs to the ten largest clones.

Points the paper makes about the study in general: In healthy vaccine recipients, vaccine-induced clones were almost all SARS-CoV-2 mono-reactive, with only 1 of 255 cross-reactive with common cold coronaviruses. Both infection-induced and vaccine-induced clones contracted markedly at late post-vaccination timepoints, which is consistent with waning T cell responses. Limitations of the study were the small number of convalescent patients and the absence of early post-infection timepoints.

Turning to this clone: What antigen it recognizes has not been identified. No much larger clonotype is one base removed from it; base qualities were not supplied.

Trimming takes 5 bases off V and 0 bases off J; junction bases not matched to a gene: 2. Taken from the germline V gene (reference sequence), the CDR1 and CDR2 loops are LNHDA and SQIVND. Including the terminal cysteine and phenylalanine, the CDR3 comprises 14 residues. Just CDR3 DNA is preserved here, 42 bases in frame from base 1. In the ViraFEST assay, PBMC were stimulated with viral peptide pools, and antigen-specific CD4+ T cell clonotypes were then identified by expansion using TCR sequencing. After more than 9 days of culture, CD4+ T cells were isolated with the EasySep CD4+ T cell isolation kit. Healthy vaccine recipients had no prior SARS-CoV-2 infection, confirmed by negative nucleocapsid antibodies before and after vaccination. About 2.1 million PBMC per well were cultured in IMDM with about 4.8% human AB serum, roughly 10 IU/ml IL-2 and gentamicin, plus 10 ug/ml peptides. Half of the culture medium was replaced with fresh IL-2-containing medium on days 3 and 7. Unless otherwise noted, each peptide stimulation condition was cultured in triplicate wells. PBMC were separated from whole blood using Ficoll-Paque Plus gradient centrifugation and were then either cryopreserved at -140C or used fresh. The spike proteins of SARS-CoV-2 and of the common cold coronaviruses HCoV-NL63, HCoV-OC43 and HCoV-229E were spanned by overlapping peptide pools. Genomic DNA was extracted from cultured CD4+ T cells with the QIAamp micro DNA kit.

Sequencing was performed on CD4+ T cells from PBMCs cultured with SARS-CoV-2 spike peptides, taken before COVID-19 vaccination. The cell subset or site label, as the study defines it: SARS-CoV-2 spike overlapping peptide pool stimulation. This chain is built from TRBV19 and TRBJ2-7; 9 bases in between match TRBD1. The receptor was isolated from a human donor who received a COVID-19 vaccine. CDR3 sequence: CASSAQGASYEQYF. The bases are TGTGCCAGTAGTGCACAGGGGGCCTCCTACGAGCAGTACTTC. With all but the CDR3 taken from the reference TRBV19 and TRBJ2-7 genes, the full variable domain is: DGGITQSPKYLFRKEGQNVTLSCEQNLNHDAMYWYRQDPGQGLRLIYYSQIVNDFQKGDIAEGYSVSREKKESFPLTVTSAQKNPTAFYLCASSAQGASYEQYFGPGTRLTVT.